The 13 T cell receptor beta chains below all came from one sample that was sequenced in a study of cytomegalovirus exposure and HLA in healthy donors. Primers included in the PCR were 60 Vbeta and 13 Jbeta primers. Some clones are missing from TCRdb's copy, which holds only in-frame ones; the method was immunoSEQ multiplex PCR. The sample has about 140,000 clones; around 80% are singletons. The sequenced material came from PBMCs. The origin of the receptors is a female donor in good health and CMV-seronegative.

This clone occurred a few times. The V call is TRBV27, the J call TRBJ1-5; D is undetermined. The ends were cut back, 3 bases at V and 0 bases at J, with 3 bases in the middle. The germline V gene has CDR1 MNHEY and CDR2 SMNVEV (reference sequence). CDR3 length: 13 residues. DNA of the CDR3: TGTGCCAGCAGTTTCGTTAGCAATCAGCCCCAGCATTTT. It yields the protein CASSFVSNQPQHF.

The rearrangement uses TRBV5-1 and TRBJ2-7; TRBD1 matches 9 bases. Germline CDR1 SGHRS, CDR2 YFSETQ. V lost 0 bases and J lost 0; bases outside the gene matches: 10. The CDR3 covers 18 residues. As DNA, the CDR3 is TGCGCCAGCAGCTTGGGACAGGGGGGCCTTTCCAGCTCCTACGAGCAGTACTTC. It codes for CASSLGQGGLSSSYEQYF. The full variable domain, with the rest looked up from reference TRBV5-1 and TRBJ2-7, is KAGVTQTPRYLIKTRGQQVTLSCSPISGHRSVSWYQQTPGQGLQFLFEYFSETQRNKGNFPGRFSGRQFSNSRSEMNVSTLELGDSALYLCASSLGQGGLSSSYEQYFGPGTRLTVT.

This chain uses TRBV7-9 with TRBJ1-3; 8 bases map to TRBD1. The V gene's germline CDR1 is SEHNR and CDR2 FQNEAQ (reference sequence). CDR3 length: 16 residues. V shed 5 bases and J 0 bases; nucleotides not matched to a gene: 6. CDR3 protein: CASSQITGGSGNTIYF. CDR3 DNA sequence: TGTGCCAGCAGCCAGATTACAGGGGGCTCTGGAAACACCATATATTTT. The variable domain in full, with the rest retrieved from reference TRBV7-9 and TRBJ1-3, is DTGVSQNPRHKITKRGQNVTFRCDPISEHNRLYWYRQTLGQGPEFLTYFQNEAQLEKSRLLSDRFSAERPKGSFSTLEIQRTEQGDSAMYLCASSQITGGSGNTIYFGEGSWLTVV.

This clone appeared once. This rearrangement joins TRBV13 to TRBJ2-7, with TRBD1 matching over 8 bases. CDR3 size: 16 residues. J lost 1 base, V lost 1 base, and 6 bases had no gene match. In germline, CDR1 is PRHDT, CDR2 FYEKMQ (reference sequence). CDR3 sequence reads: CASSLVKGQVSYEQYF. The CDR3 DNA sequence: TGTGCCAGCAGCTTAGTCAAGGGACAGGTTTCCTACGAGCAGTACTTC.

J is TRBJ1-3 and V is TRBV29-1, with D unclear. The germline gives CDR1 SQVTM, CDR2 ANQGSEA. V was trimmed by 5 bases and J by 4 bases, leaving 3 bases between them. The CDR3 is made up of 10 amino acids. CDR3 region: CSVLGNTIYF. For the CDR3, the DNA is TGCAGCGTTCTCGGAAACACCATATATTTT.

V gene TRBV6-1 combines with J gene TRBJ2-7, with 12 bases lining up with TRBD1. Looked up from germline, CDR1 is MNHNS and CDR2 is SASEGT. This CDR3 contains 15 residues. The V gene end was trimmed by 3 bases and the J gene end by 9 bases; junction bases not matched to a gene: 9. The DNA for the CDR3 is TGTGCCAGCAGTGAGAATGCCGGGACAGGGGGCGGGCAGTACTTC. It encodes CASSENAGTGGGQYF.

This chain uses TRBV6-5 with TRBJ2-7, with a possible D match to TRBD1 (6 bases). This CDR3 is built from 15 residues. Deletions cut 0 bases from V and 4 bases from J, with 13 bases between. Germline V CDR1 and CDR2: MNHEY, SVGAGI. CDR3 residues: CASSYSSTGTYEQYF. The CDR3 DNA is TGTGCCAGCAGTTACTCCTCGACAGGTACTTACGAGCAGTACTTC.

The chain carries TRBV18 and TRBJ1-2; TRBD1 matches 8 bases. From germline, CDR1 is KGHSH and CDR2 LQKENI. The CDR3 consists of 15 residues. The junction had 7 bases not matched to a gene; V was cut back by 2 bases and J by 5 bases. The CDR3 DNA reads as TGTGCCAGCTCACCAAGTCAGGGGGCTTGGTATGGCTACACCTTC. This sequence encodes CASSPSQGAWYGYTF.

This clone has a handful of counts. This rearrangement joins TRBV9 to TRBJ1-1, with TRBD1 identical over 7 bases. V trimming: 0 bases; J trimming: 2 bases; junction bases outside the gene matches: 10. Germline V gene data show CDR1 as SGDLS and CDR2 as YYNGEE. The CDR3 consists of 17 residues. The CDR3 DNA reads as TGTGCCAGCAGCGTAGGCTCGGCGGGACAGCCAAACACTGAAGCTTTCTTT. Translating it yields CASSVGSAGQPNTEAFF.

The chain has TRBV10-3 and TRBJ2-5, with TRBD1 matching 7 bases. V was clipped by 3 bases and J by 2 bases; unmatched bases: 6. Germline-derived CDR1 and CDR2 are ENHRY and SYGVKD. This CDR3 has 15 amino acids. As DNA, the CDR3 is TGTGCCATCAGTGACCGGGACAGCGGACAAGAGACCCAGTACTTC. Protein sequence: CAISDRDSGQETQYF.

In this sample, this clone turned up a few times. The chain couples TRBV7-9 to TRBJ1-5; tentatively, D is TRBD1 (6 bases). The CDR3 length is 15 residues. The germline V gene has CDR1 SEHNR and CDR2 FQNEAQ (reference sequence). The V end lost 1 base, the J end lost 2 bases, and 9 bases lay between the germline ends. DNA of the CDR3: TGTGCCAGCAGCTTAGGACAGGAAGGCAATCAGCCCCAGCATTTT. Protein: CASSLGQEGNQPQHF.

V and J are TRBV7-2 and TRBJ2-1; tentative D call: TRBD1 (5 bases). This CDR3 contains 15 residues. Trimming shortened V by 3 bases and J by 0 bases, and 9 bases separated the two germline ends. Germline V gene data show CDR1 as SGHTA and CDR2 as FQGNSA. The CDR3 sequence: CASSLGLDSYNEQFF. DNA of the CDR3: TGTGCCAGCAGCTTGGGGCTGGACTCCTACAATGAGCAGTTCTTC.

This CDR3 reads CASSLGLADPQETQYF. The CDR3 DNA is TGTGCCAGCAGCCTGGGACTAGCGGATCCCCAAGAGACCCAGTACTTC. The chain uses TRBV7-7 and TRBJ2-5; 11 bases are a match to TRBD2. Germline V gene data show CDR1 as SSHAT and CDR2 as FNYEAQ (reference sequence). This CDR3 is 16 amino acids long. Trimming removed 5 bases from V and 1 base from J; junction bases left unmatched: 6.